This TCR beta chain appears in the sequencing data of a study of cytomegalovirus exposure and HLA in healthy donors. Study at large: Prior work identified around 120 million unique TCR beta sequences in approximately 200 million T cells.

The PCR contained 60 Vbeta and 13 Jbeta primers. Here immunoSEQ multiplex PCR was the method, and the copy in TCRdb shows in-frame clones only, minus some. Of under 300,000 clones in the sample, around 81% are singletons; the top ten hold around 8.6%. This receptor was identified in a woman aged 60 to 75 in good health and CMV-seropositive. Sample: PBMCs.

In nucleotides, the CDR3 is TGCGCCAGCAGTTTCACTAGCGGACTCCAAGAGACCCAGTACTTC. It yields the protein CASSFTSGLQETQYF. V usage is TRBV4-1 and J usage is TRBJ2-5, with 8 nucleotides matching TRBD2. Germline V gene data show CDR1 as MGHRA and CDR2 as YSYEKL. The CDR3 has 15 amino acids. J lost 1 base, V lost 6 bases, and 7 bases had no gene match.